The clone carrying this T cell receptor beta chain counts as medium-sized. This was the immunoSEQ v3.0 assay at survey level. Clones were read by immunoSEQ multiplex PCR, and TCRdb kept only the in-frame ones, dropping some. The repertoire holds fewer than 25,000 clones, with roughly 85% as singletons. Germline lookup yields CDR1 MDHEN and CDR2 SYDVKM. Between the trimmed V and J ends, which lost 5 bases and 2 bases, there was a span of 10 bases. This CDR3 region has 13 residues. At least one PBMC sample before ART and at least two after were required. It was in the United States that all participants with HIV were treated. The sample comes from a study of long-term antiretroviral therapy in people with HIV.

The chain links TRBV28 to TRBJ2-7; D unresolved. The receptor's source is a man between 45 and 60 years old with HIV. This sample comprised unsorted PBMCs, obtained 1.2 years after starting antiretroviral therapy. CDR3 in amino acids: CASSPPSPYEQYF. The CDR3 bases are TGTGCCAGCAGTCCCCCGAGCCCCTACGAGCAGTACTTC.